Shown below are 31 T cell receptor beta chains from a single sample sequenced in a study of blood T cells in healthy people across ages. Next came a second PCR, run for roughly 6 to 11 cycles, which used a sample-barcoded 5' primer along with a J-beta primer mix. Each CDR3 protein is one row after TCRdb ran MiXCR on the 5' RACE reads. The sample lists around 1,000,000 distinct CDR3 sequences, under 30% seen once, with approximately 0.71% in the top ten. These data also formed part of another study, on T cells of mothers and their children.

The specimen was blood. These receptors were collected from a girl under 10 years old in good health.

This clonotype was picked up a small number of times. The V gene is TRBV28, the J gene TRBJ1-5; TRBD1 matches at 8 bases. This CDR3 has 15 amino acids. The trim removed 4 bases at V and 8 bases at J, leaving 10 bases unmatched. Per the germline V gene, CDR1 is MDHEN and CDR2 is SYDVKM. This chain's CDR3 is CASSSPDRAIKPQHF. The CDR3 DNA follows: TGTGCCAGCAGTTCCCCGGACAGGGCGATCAAGCCCCAGCATTTT.

The chain carries TRBV29-1 and TRBJ1-2, with a tentative D call TRBD1 (5 bases). Germline CDR1 SQVTM, CDR2 ANQGSEA. The CDR3 has 13 amino acids. The V end was cut by 3 bases, the J end by 6 bases, with 14 bases between. CDR3 coding DNA: TGCAGCGTTGAGGCTTGGGGCAAGGATGGCTACACCTTC. This gives the protein CSVEAWGKDGYTF.

This clonotype was seen a handful of times. V is TRBV13 and J is TRBJ1-1; TRBD1 agrees at 7 bases. CDR1 PRHDT and CDR2 FYEKMQ come from the germline V gene (reference sequence). The junction had 21 bases not matched to a gene; V was cut back by 4 bases and J by 7 bases. The CDR3 is made up of 18 amino acids. The CDR3 DNA sequence: TGTGCCAGCAGCTCCGGGGACAGTTGGGGAAAAATTTCAAATGAAGCTTTCTTT. It encodes CASSSGDSWGKISNEAFF.

This clonotype was picked up a small number of times. V gene TRBV7-3 combines with J gene TRBJ2-5; TRBD2 agrees at 7 bases. The germline V gene has CDR1 SGHTA and CDR2 FQGTGA. The CDR3 totals 15 residues. V shed 3 bases and J 5 bases; nucleotides not matched to a gene: 9. CDR3 residues: CASSLLGGRLETQYF. The CDR3 DNA sequence: TGTGCCAGCAGCTTGTTGGGGGGGAGGTTGGAGACCCAGTACTTC. Together with reference TRBV7-3 and TRBJ2-5, the CDR3 gives the full variable domain: GAGVSQTPSNKVTEKGKYVELRCDPISGHTALYWYRQSLGQGPEFLIYFQGTGAADDSGLPNDRFFAVRPEGSVSTLKIQRTERGDSAVYLCASSLLGGRLETQYFGPGTRLLVL.

Comment on this clonotype: The germline gene is not matched at one end of the junction; a read error may be the cause. V and J are TRBV6-5 and TRBJ2-5; D ambiguous. CDR1 is MNHEY and CDR2 is SVGAGI in the germline V gene. This CDR3 spans 8 amino acids. The CDR3 loop reads CASSPPDF. For the CDR3, the DNA is TGTGCCAGCAGCCCACCGGACTTC.

The J gene is TRBJ2-1, the V gene TRBV7-3, with 12 bases fitting TRBD1. CDR1 is SGHTA, CDR2 FQGTGA, per germline. CDR3 length equals 15 residues. V was pared by 5 bases and J by 4 bases, with 3 bases of the junction left unmatched. The CDR3 protein is CASSQGQGAYNEQFF. The CDR3, as DNA: TGTGCCAGCAGCCAGGGACAGGGGGCTTACAATGAGCAGTTCTTC.

The rearrangement links TRBV5-6 to TRBJ1-1, with 9 bases aligning to TRBD1. V dropped 4 bases and J dropped 4; count of bases not matched to a gene: 5. Germline CDR1 SGHDT, CDR2 YYEEEE. The length of the CDR3 is 14 residues. The CDR3 here is CASSGTGTFTEAFF. CDR3 DNA sequence: TGTGCCAGCAGCGGGACAGGGACGTTCACTGAAGCTTTCTTT.

This clonotype was recorded a few times. The rearrangement links TRBV12-3 or TRBV12-4 to TRBJ2-7; TRBD1 might be the D (5 bases). Trimming took off 5 bases at V and 5 bases at J, with 16 bases between the two ends. This CDR3 has 14 amino acids. The CDR3 nucleotides are TGTGCCAGCAGTGAAGCAGGGTTACGCGACGAGCAGTACTTC. Translated, it gives CASSEAGLRDEQYF.

The chain carries TRBV13 and TRBJ1-6; the D gene is possibly TRBD1 (5 bases). V dropped 5 bases and J dropped 9 bases, with 14 bases sitting between them. Germline V gives CDR1 PRHDT, CDR2 FYEKMQ (reference sequence). There are 14 residues in the CDR3. The CDR3, as DNA: TGTGCCAGCAGCGTCTACCAGGGAGGTTCACCCCTCCACTTT. It encodes CASSVYQGGSPLHF.

This clonotype has only a few counts. The chain joins TRBV7-2 to TRBJ2-7; TRBD2 agrees at 14 bases. With V trimmed by 5 bases and J by 7 bases, 7 bases remained unmatched. The CDR3 runs to 15 residues. CDR1 is SGHTA and CDR2 is FQGNSA in the germline V gene. The chain's CDR3 is CASSPRLAGGLEQYF. CDR3 sequence (DNA): TGTGCCAGCAGCCCCAGACTAGCGGGGGGGCTGGAGCAGTACTTC.

V is TRBV12-3 or TRBV12-4 and J is TRBJ2-5; D may be TRBD1 (6 bases). The CDR3 is made up of 13 amino acids. With 3 bases removed from V and 8 bases from J, the gap between germline ends came to 13 bases. The CDR3 DNA reads TGTGCCAGCAGTTTTGGGGGCTTGGGAACCCAGTACTTC. Translated: CASSFGGLGTQYF.

Only a few counts were recorded for this clonotype. The chain recombines TRBV7-2 with TRBJ2-5; either TRBD1 or TRBD2 may supply D (5 bases each). This CDR3 is built from 15 residues. V was clipped by 4 bases and J by 9 bases, with 21 bases between them. CDR1 is SGHTA and CDR2 is FQGNSA in the germline V gene. The chain's CDR3 is CASSSDGTPLLAQYF. In nucleotides, the CDR3 is TGTGCCAGCAGCTCCGACGGGACCCCCTTATTGGCCCAGTACTTC.

In this sample, this clonotype turned up a few times. This rearrangement joins TRBV2 to TRBJ2-5, with 7 bases that match TRBD1. With V trimmed by 11 bases and J by 5 bases, 14 bases remained unmatched. CDR1 is SNHLY and CDR2 is FYNNEI in the germline V gene. This CDR3 is 14 amino acids long. In DNA form, the CDR3 reads TGTGCCGGTAACAGACAGGGCTCGGCGGAGACCCAGTACTTC. Amino acids: CAGNRQGSAETQYF.

This clonotype was picked up a small number of times. The rearrangement uses TRBV12-3 or TRBV12-4 and TRBJ2-4; 9 bases are shared with TRBD2. The J segment lost 0 bases and the V segment lost 3 bases, leaving 6 bases of the junction unmatched. This CDR3 spans 17 amino acids. CDR3 loop: CASSFRAGGLAKNIQYF. The CDR3 nucleotides are TGTGCCAGCAGTTTTAGGGCGGGGGGGCTAGCCAAAAACATTCAGTACTTC.

This clonotype was picked up a small number of times. The rearrangement links TRBV4-1 to TRBJ2-1; TRBD2 matches at 7 bases. The CDR3 is 15 amino acids. CDR1 is MGHRA and CDR2 is YSYEKL in the germline V gene. V shed 9 bases and J 0 bases; nucleotides not matched to a gene: 8. This CDR3 is CASQRAGVSYNEQFF. In nucleotides, the CDR3 is TGCGCCAGTCAACGGGCGGGAGTCTCCTACAATGAGCAGTTCTTC.

This clonotype was seen a handful of times. V and J are TRBV20-1 and TRBJ2-5; D remains ambiguous. Germline CDR1 DFQATT, CDR2 SNEGSKA (reference sequence). This CDR3 comprises 15 residues. V lost 1 base and J lost 4, with 16 bases in between. The CDR3 bases are TGCAGTGCTAGAGTCGAAGGGCTGGTAGCAGAGACCCAGTACTTC. As protein: CSARVEGLVAETQYF.

This clonotype was picked up a small number of times. The chain uses TRBV5-1 and TRBJ2-7; 9 nucleotides match TRBD1. V lost 4 bases and J lost 4; bases outside the gene matches: 9. The CDR3 loop spans 15 amino acids. Germline assignment: CDR1 SGHRS and CDR2 YFSETQ. The CDR3 loop reads CASSQGQGGGYEQYF. In nucleotides, the CDR3 is TGCGCCAGCAGCCAGGGACAGGGCGGTGGGTACGAGCAGTACTTC.

The V call is TRBV19, the J call TRBJ1-1; 7 bases are a match to TRBD1. Per germline, CDR1 LNHDA and CDR2 SQIVND (reference sequence). The CDR3 length is 13 residues. V was clipped by 7 bases and J by 3 bases; unmatched bases: 5. This chain's CDR3 is CASILGQDTEAFF. The CDR3 DNA sequence: TGTGCCAGTATTCTCGGACAGGACACTGAAGCTTTCTTT.

This clonotype came up a few times. At one end the junction does not follow the germline gene, possibly because of a read error. The V call is TRBV6-2 or TRBV6-3, the J call TRBJ2-1; 13 positions match TRBD2. The CDR3 runs 14 residues. Germline-derived CDR1 and CDR2 are MNHEY and SVGEGT. CDR3 bases: TGTGCCAGCAGTCGGACTAGCGGGAGAGATTTGGGTCTCTTC. It yields the protein CASSRTSGRDLGLF.

This sequence joins TRBV2 and TRBJ1-2, with no clear D. Germline V CDR1 and CDR2: SNHLY, FYNNEI. The V end was cut by 5 bases, the J end by 0 bases, with 10 bases between. The CDR3 is 14 amino acids. The CDR3 reads CASSRAGTNYGYTF. The CDR3 bases are TGTGCCAGCAGTAGGGCAGGAACTAACTATGGCTACACCTTC.

This chain uses TRBV4-2 with TRBJ2-5, with 12 positions matching TRBD2. The J call may be incorrect, as the DNA end agrees better with TRBJ2-7. Germline V gives CDR1 LGHNA, CDR2 YNFKEQ. This CDR3 is built from 14 residues. CDR3 residues: CASSQTSGSVEQYF. CDR3 coding DNA: TGTGCCAGCAGTCAGACTAGCGGGAGTGTCGAGCAGTACTTC.

This clonotype was observed a handful of times. V is TRBV7-9 and J is TRBJ2-7, with TRBD1 identical over 8 bases. Trimming removed 5 bases from V and 5 bases from J; junction bases left unmatched: 11. The germline V gene has CDR1 SEHNR and CDR2 FQNEAQ (reference sequence). This CDR3 is built from 15 residues. Here the CDR3 DNA reads TGTGCCAGCAGCCCCAAGCAGGGGGCTGTTAACGAGCAGTACTTC. It codes for CASSPKQGAVNEQYF. Filled out from reference TRBV7-9 and TRBJ2-7, the complete variable domain reads DTGVSQNPRHKITKRGQNVTFRCDPISEHNRLYWYRQTLGQGPEFLTYFQNEAQLEKSRLLSDRFSAERPKGSFSTLEIQRTEQGDSAMYLCASSPKQGAVNEQYFGPGTRLTVT.

In nucleotides, the CDR3 is TGTGCCAGCAGCCGATCGGGGGCGAACTACAATGAGCAGTTCTTC. Translation: CASSRSGANYNEQFF. This chain links TRBV7-9 with TRBJ2-1; D tentatively fits TRBD1 or TRBD2 (6 bases each). This CDR3 contains 15 residues. V was trimmed by 5 bases and J by 3 bases, leaving 14 bases between them. The V gene's germline CDR1 is SEHNR and CDR2 FQNEAQ (reference sequence). The variable domain in full, with the rest retrieved from reference TRBV7-9 and TRBJ2-1, is DTGVSQNPRHKITKRGQNVTFRCDPISEHNRLYWYRQTLGQGPEFLTYFQNEAQLEKSRLLSDRFSAERPKGSFSTLEIQRTEQGDSAMYLCASSRSGANYNEQFFGPGTRLTVL.

This clonotype was seen just once. The rearrangement uses TRBV20-1 and TRBJ2-3; no clear D. Trimming cost V 8 bases and J 0 bases, with 3 bases left between them. The CDR3 covers 10 residues. CDR1 and CDR2 from the germline V gene are DFQATT and SNEGSKA (reference sequence). CDR3 protein: CSSSTDTQYF. The CDR3 region has the DNA TGCAGTTCCAGCACAGATACGCAGTATTTT.

This clonotype was detected only a few times. The chain links TRBV4-1 to TRBJ2-5, with D possibly TRBD2 on 6 matching bases. CDR1 is MGHRA and CDR2 is YSYEKL in the germline V gene. CDR3 length: 14 amino acids. The germline V and J ends were trimmed by 0 bases and 5 bases, with 10 bases remaining between them. In DNA, the CDR3 is TGCGCCAGCAGCCAAGATACTAGCTGGGAGACCCAGTACTTC. As protein: CASSQDTSWETQYF.

Only a few counts were recorded for this clonotype. V and J are TRBV27 and TRBJ2-5; the D gene is possibly TRBD2 (6 bases). The assigned J gene may be wrong: the sequence end matches TRBJ2-1 better. The CDR3 has 16 residues. From germline, CDR1 is MNHEY and CDR2 SMNVEV (reference sequence). CDR3 region: CASSLASVTSYNEQFF. The CDR3 nucleotides read TGTGCCAGCAGTTTGGCTAGCGTGACCAGCTACAATGAGCAGTTCTTC.

This clonotype was seen only a few times. The chain uses TRBV14 and TRBJ2-2; 7 bases map to TRBD1. V lost 6 bases, J lost 3 bases, and 10 bases stayed unmatched. The CDR3 length is 16 residues. Looked up from germline, CDR1 is SGHDN and CDR2 is FVKESK. In DNA form, the CDR3 reads TGTGCCAGCAGACCGACAGGGTTAATGGACACCGGGGAGCTGTTTTTT. Protein product: CASRPTGLMDTGELFF.

This clonotype was counted a few times. V is TRBV24-1 and J is TRBJ2-5; no firm D call. The CDR3 is 14 amino acids. Per the germline V gene, CDR1 is KGHDR and CDR2 is SFDVKD. V was clipped by 2 bases and J by 4 bases, with 10 bases between them. The CDR3 spells CATSDSDDRETQYF. The CDR3 nucleotides read TGTGCCACCAGTGATTCGGACGACCGAGAGACCCAGTACTTC.

This sequence joins TRBV4-2 and TRBJ1-2; D remains ambiguous. Deletions cut 4 bases from V and 7 bases from J, with 19 bases between. CDR3 size: 15 residues. In germline, CDR1 is LGHNA, CDR2 YNFKEQ. CDR3 DNA: TGTGCCAGCAGCCCTCTTGGGTCCCCTATTGCTGGCTACACCTTC. This encodes CASSPLGSPIAGYTF.

The chain links TRBV29-1 to TRBJ2-3; 7 bases line up with TRBD1. The trim removed 0 bases at V and 2 bases at J, leaving 11 bases unmatched. The CDR3 spans 17 residues. CDR1 SQVTM and CDR2 ANQGSEA come from the germline V gene. CDR3 loop: CSVEDPQDRRPTDTQYF. The CDR3 DNA follows: TGCAGCGTTGAAGATCCTCAGGACAGGCGACCCACAGATACGCAGTATTTT.

The chain has TRBV7-3 and TRBJ2-1, with D maybe TRBD1 (5 bases). This CDR3 spans 12 amino acids. The germline gives CDR1 SGHTA, CDR2 FQGTGA. V lost 4 bases, J lost 7 bases, and 8 bases lay in between. CDR3 residues: CASSSYRNEQFF. The CDR3 bases are TGTGCCAGCAGCTCGTACAGGAATGAGCAGTTCTTC.